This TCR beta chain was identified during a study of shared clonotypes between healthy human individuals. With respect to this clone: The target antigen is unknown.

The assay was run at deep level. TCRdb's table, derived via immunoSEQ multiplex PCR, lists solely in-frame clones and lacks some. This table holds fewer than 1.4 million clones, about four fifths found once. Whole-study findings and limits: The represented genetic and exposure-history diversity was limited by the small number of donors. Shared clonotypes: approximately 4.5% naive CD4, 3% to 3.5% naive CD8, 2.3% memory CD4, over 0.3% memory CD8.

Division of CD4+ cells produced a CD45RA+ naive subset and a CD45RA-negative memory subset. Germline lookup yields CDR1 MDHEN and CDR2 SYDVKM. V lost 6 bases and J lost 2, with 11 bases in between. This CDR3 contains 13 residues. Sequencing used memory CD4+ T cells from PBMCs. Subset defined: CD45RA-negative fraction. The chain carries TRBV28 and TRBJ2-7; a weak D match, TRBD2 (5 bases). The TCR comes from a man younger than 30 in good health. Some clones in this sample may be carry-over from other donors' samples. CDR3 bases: TGTGCCAGCAGACGAAGCGGAACCTACGAGCAGTACTTC. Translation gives CASRRSGTYEQYF.